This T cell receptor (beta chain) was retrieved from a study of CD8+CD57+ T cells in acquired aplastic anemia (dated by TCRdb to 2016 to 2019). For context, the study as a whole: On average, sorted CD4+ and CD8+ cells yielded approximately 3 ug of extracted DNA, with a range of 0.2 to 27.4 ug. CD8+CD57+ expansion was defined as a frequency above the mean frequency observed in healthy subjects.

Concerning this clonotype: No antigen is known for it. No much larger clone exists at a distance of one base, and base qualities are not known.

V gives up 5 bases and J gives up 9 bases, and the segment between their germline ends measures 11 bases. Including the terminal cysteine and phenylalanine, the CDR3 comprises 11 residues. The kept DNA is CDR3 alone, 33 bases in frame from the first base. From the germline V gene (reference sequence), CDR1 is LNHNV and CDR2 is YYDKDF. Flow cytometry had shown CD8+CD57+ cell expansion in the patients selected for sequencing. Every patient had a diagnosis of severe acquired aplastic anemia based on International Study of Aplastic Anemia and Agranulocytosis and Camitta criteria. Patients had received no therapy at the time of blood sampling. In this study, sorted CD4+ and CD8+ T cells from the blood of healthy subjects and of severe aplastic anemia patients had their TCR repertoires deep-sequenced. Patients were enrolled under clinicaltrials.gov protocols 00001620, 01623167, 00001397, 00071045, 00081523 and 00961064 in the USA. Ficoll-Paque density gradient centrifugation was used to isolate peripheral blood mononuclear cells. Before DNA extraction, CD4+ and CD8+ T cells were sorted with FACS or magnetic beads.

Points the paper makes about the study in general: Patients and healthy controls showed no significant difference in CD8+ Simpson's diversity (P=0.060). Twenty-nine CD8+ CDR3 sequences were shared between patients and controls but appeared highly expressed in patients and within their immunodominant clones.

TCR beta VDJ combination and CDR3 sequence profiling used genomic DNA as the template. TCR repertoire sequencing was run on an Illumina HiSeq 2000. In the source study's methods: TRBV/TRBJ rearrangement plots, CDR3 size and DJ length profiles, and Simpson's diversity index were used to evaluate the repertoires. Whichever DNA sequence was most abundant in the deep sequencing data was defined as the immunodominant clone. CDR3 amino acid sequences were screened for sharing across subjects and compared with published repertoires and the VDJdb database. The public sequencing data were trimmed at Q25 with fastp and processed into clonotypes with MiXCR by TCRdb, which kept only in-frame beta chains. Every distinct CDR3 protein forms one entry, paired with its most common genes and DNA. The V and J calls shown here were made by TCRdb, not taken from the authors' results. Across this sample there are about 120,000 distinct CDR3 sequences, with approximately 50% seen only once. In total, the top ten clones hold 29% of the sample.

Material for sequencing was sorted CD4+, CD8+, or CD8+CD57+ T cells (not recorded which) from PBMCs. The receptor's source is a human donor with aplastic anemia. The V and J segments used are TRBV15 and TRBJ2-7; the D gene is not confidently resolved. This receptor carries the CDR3 CATSGVSGQYF. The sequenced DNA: TGTGCCACCAGCGGGGTTTCAGGGCAGTACTTC.